The 26 T cell receptor beta chains in this list originate from one sample, sequenced in a study of blood T cell repertoires in COVID-19 (dated by TCRdb to about 2020). Library prep was done by the immunoSEQ multiplex PCR assay. TCRdb holds this immuneACCESS table with in-frame rearrangements only. Some clones are missing; in checked studies, unresolved V genes explain under half, and the rest has no known cause. For this sample there are roughly 310,000 clones; 70% to 90% appear just once. The top ten hold about 3.9% of the sample. The sample comprised peripheral blood. The source of these receptors is a woman between 50 and 59 years old with active or convalescent COVID-19.

The CDR3 DNA is TGTGCCAGCAGTTACGGACAGGGGGCTTACTCACCCCTCCACTTT. As protein: CASSYGQGAYSPLHF. The chain employs TRBV6-6 and TRBJ1-6, with TRBD1 matching over 11 bases. This CDR3 has 15 amino acids. V lost 2 bases, J lost 10 bases, and 4 bases stayed unmatched. Germline CDR1 MNHNY, CDR2 SVGAGI (reference sequence).

The V gene is TRBV19, the J gene TRBJ1-5; D gene ambiguous. The germline V gene has CDR1 LNHDA and CDR2 SQIVND (reference sequence). CDR3 size: 13 residues. Deletions cut 7 bases from V and 3 bases from J, with 10 bases between. The DNA for the CDR3 is TGTGCCAGTACCCCCCGGTTCAATCAGCCCCAGCATTTT. Its protein product is CASTPRFNQPQHF. The full variable domain, in which reference TRBV19 and TRBJ1-5 provide the parts outside the CDR3, is DGGITQSPKYLFRKEGQNVTLSCEQNLNHDAMYWYRQDPGQGLRLIYYSQIVNDFQKGDIAEGYSVSREKKESFPLTVTSAQKNPTAFYLCASTPRFNQPQHFGDGTRLSIL.

The chain links TRBV27 to TRBJ2-7, with a possible D match to TRBD1 (6 bases). Trimming took off 0 bases at V and 3 bases at J, with 9 bases between the two ends. Per the germline V gene, CDR1 is MNHEY and CDR2 is SMNVEV (reference sequence). CDR3 length: 14 residues. CDR3 nucleotide sequence: TGTGCCAGCAGTTTATCCAGGGGAGTCTACGAGCAGTACTTC. It translates to CASSLSRGVYEQYF.

The chain couples TRBV4-1 to TRBJ1-2; 9 bases fit TRBD1. This CDR3 region has 15 residues. Germline V CDR1 and CDR2: MGHRA, YSYEKL. Losses at the gene ends were 5 bases for V and 7 bases for J; bases not matched to a gene: 11. The chain's CDR3 is CASSLVQGARSGYTF. The CDR3 DNA sequence: TGCGCCAGCAGCTTAGTACAGGGGGCGCGTAGTGGCTACACCTTC.

The V and J genes are TRBV7-3 and TRBJ2-6; possibly TRBD2 for D (6 bases). V lost 7 bases, J lost 0 bases, and 10 bases lay in between. The CDR3 consists of 15 residues. Looked up from germline, CDR1 is SGHTA and CDR2 is FQGTGA. The CDR3 sequence is CASTPGASGANVLTF. The CDR3 coding sequence is TGTGCCAGCACCCCGGGAGCCTCTGGGGCCAACGTCCTGACTTTC.

The chain employs TRBV27 and TRBJ1-6, with unresolved D. The CDR3 sequence is 16 residues long. V lost 2 bases to trimming and J lost 7 bases, with 15 bases between them. Per germline, CDR1 MNHEY and CDR2 SMNVEV (reference sequence). The CDR3 coding sequence is TGTGCCAGCAGTTTAAAAGGTGGGAGGCTGAATTCACCCCTCCACTTT. This sequence encodes CASSLKGGRLNSPLHF.

This chain links TRBV19 with TRBJ1-6; D unresolved. V was shortened by 8 bases and J by 5 bases, with 16 bases between the two germline ends. The CDR3 is made up of 15 amino acids. Germline-derived CDR1 and CDR2 are LNHDA and SQIVND (reference sequence). DNA of the CDR3: TGTGCCAGTCGGCGTGATCGGGTGGATAATTCACCCCTCCACTTT. Translation gives CASRRDRVDNSPLHF. Full variable domain (missing parts from reference TRBV19 and TRBJ1-6): DGGITQSPKYLFRKEGQNVTLSCEQNLNHDAMYWYRQDPGQGLRLIYYSQIVNDFQKGDIAEGYSVSREKKESFPLTVTSAQKNPTAFYLCASRRDRVDNSPLHFGNGTRLTVT.

This chain joins TRBV5-1 and TRBJ2-5; 7 positions match TRBD2. The germline gives CDR1 SGHRS, CDR2 YFSETQ. This CDR3 has 16 residues. V was pared by 0 bases and J by 8 bases, with 13 bases of the junction left unmatched. The CDR3 DNA sequence: TGCGCCAGCAGCTTGGTCGGGGGGATAACGATTTCAACCCAGTACTTC. This codes for CASSLVGGITISTQYF.

This chain joins TRBV19 and TRBJ2-7; D gene ambiguous. V lost 1 base, J lost 1 base, and 11 bases lay in between. This CDR3 has 15 residues. Germline V gene lookup returns CDR1 LNHDA and CDR2 SQIVND (reference sequence). The CDR3, as DNA: TGTGCCAGTAGTATAGGTCCGTCACAATCCTACGAGCAGTACTTC. Residues: CASSIGPSQSYEQYF. Together with reference TRBV19 and TRBJ2-7, the CDR3 gives the full variable domain: DGGITQSPKYLFRKEGQNVTLSCEQNLNHDAMYWYRQDPGQGLRLIYYSQIVNDFQKGDIAEGYSVSREKKESFPLTVTSAQKNPTAFYLCASSIGPSQSYEQYFGPGTRLTVT.

Remarks on this clone: This sample includes further DNA sequences coding for the same CDR3. The chain has TRBV7-3 and TRBJ1-5; D is perhaps TRBD1 (6 bases). V was clipped by 2 bases and J by 4 bases, with 6 bases between them. The length of the CDR3 is 13 residues. Germline loops: CDR1 SGHTA, CDR2 FQGTGA. The CDR3 loop reads CASSLQGNQPQHF. The CDR3 region has the DNA TGTGCCAGCAGCTTACAGGGGAATCAGCCCCAGCATTTT.

The chain combines TRBV9 with TRBJ2-7, with 14 bases aligning to TRBD2. V dropped 4 bases and J dropped 4; count of bases not matched to a gene: 4. Germline CDR1 SGDLS, CDR2 YYNGEE. This CDR3 is built from 15 residues. The CDR3 DNA sequence: TGTGCCAGCAGCAAAGGGACTAGCGGGAGATACGAGCAGTACTTC. Protein sequence: CASSKGTSGRYEQYF.

This clone was seen a handful of times. The genes are TRBV18 and TRBJ1-1; 9 nucleotides agree with TRBD1. The length of the CDR3 is 17 residues. CDR1 is KGHSH and CDR2 is LQKENI in the germline V gene. With V trimmed by 4 bases and J by 0 bases, 9 bases remained unmatched. The CDR3 is CASSQSGTGFLNTEAFF. CDR3 nucleotide sequence: TGTGCCAGCTCACAATCCGGGACAGGGTTCCTGAACACTGAAGCTTTCTTT.

The rearrangement uses TRBV28 and TRBJ2-7, with 9 bases fitting TRBD2. Germline assignment: CDR1 MDHEN and CDR2 SYDVKM. The J segment lost 7 bases and the V segment lost 4 bases, leaving 11 bases of the junction unmatched. This CDR3 region has 15 residues. CDR3 in amino acids: CASSSAGGAKGEQYF. The CDR3 DNA reads TGTGCCAGCAGTTCGGCGGGGGGGGCGAAGGGAGAGCAGTACTTC.

The V call is TRBV12-3 or TRBV12-4, the J call TRBJ2-5; D possibly corresponds to TRBD1 (6 bases). The V and J ends lost 5 bases and 5 bases respectively, with 12 bases between them. The CDR3 extends over 13 amino acids. The DNA of the CDR3 is TGTGCCAGCAGTAGCCGGGACACCGAGACCCAGTACTTC. This translates into CASSSRDTETQYF.

The genes are TRBV11-3 and TRBJ2-7, with unresolved D. V lost 0 bases and J lost 6, with 18 bases in between. Germline CDR1 reads SGHNT; CDR2 reads YENEEA. CDR3 size: 16 residues. This CDR3 is CASSLEGLGPRSEQYF. The CDR3, as DNA: TGTGCCAGCAGCTTAGAAGGTTTGGGCCCCAGAAGCGAGCAGTACTTC.

The V call is TRBV6-2 or TRBV6-3, the J call TRBJ1-5, with 9 bases aligning to TRBD1. From germline, CDR1 is MNHEY and CDR2 SVGEGT. With 4 bases clipped from V and 3 bases from J, the junction kept 4 bases outside the gene matches. This CDR3 comprises 15 residues. The CDR3 DNA reads TGTGCCAGCAGTTCAACAGGGGGCCTCAATCAGCCCCAGCATTTT. As protein: CASSSTGGLNQPQHF.

The chain couples TRBV7-3 to TRBJ2-7, with D maybe TRBD2 (6 bases). Germline V gene data show CDR1 as SGHTA and CDR2 as FQGTGA. The CDR3 sequence is 14 residues long. The ends were cut back, 5 bases at V and 3 bases at J, with 14 bases in the middle. The CDR3 DNA reads as TGTGCCAGCAGCCCTGGGCGGGGTAACTACGAGCAGTACTTC. It codes for CASSPGRGNYEQYF.

The rearrangement uses TRBV4-1 and TRBJ2-1, with 8 bases matching TRBD2. This CDR3 is 16 amino acids long. V lost 4 bases, J lost 6 bases, and 11 bases stayed unmatched. Germline assignment: CDR1 MGHRA and CDR2 YSYEKL. In DNA, the CDR3 is TGCGCCAGCAGCCGGGCTCTAGCGGGCCGTAGCAATGAGCAGTTCTTC. The encoded protein is CASSRALAGRSNEQFF.

The chain couples TRBV9 to TRBJ2-1, with 8 bases lining up with TRBD1. The CDR3 runs 15 residues. The V gene end was trimmed by 3 bases and the J gene end by 10 bases; junction bases not matched to a gene: 12. Germline V gene data show CDR1 as SGDLS and CDR2 as YYNGEE. The chain's CDR3 is CASSDTGTGVKEQFF. The DNA of the CDR3 is TGTGCCAGCAGCGATACCGGGACAGGAGTGAAGGAGCAGTTCTTC.

The rearrangement uses TRBV7-9 and TRBJ2-1, with 10 bases identical to TRBD1. The trim removed 5 bases at V and 6 bases at J, leaving 7 bases unmatched. The CDR3 totals 15 residues. In germline, CDR1 is SEHNR, CDR2 FQNEAQ (reference sequence). CDR3 amino acids: CASSPTGTGANEQFF. The CDR3 DNA follows: TGTGCCAGCAGCCCGACCGGGACAGGGGCCAATGAGCAGTTCTTC.

The chain is built from TRBV7-6 and TRBJ2-3; weak D call: TRBD2 (6 bases). The CDR3 is 16 amino acids. Germline V gives CDR1 SGHVS, CDR2 FNYEAQ. The germline V and J ends were trimmed by 5 bases and 2 bases, with 17 bases remaining between them. CDR3 sequence reads: CASSLMGRGSTDTQYF. For the CDR3, the DNA is TGTGCCAGCAGCCTAATGGGGCGGGGTTCCACAGATACGCAGTATTTT.

The J gene is TRBJ2-5, the V gene TRBV30, with 7 bases that match TRBD2. CDR3 length: 15 amino acids. Per germline, CDR1 GTSNPN and CDR2 SVGIG (reference sequence). J was trimmed by 3 bases and V by 5 bases; bases with no gene match: 12. Here the CDR3 reads CAWGSGSSGKETQYF. CDR3 DNA: TGTGCCTGGGGATCGGGATCTAGCGGCAAAGAGACCCAGTACTTC.

This sequence joins TRBV7-2 and TRBJ1-3; TRBD1 might be the D (5 bases). Germline CDR1 is SGHTA and CDR2 is FQGNSA. This CDR3 has 16 residues. V gave up 0 bases and J gave up 3 bases, with 12 bases separating them. CDR3 in DNA: TGTGCCAGCAGCTTAGCGGAGGGGTCCTATGGAAACACCATATATTTT. This codes for CASSLAEGSYGNTIYF.

The rearrangement uses TRBV20-1 and TRBJ2-1; D remains unclear. Germline V CDR1 and CDR2: DFQATT, SNEGSKA (reference sequence). The CDR3 has 11 residues. V was clipped by 2 bases and J by 12 bases, with 11 bases between them. DNA of the CDR3: TGCAGTGCTAGACTAGTGGTTCGGCAGTTCTTC. It codes for CSARLVVRQFF.

This clone occurred once. The J gene is TRBJ2-7, the V gene TRBV4-3; unclear D gene. CDR1 is LGHNA and CDR2 is YSLEER in the germline V gene. The CDR3 is made up of 14 amino acids. Trimming stripped 0 bases from V and 3 bases from J, with 9 bases between. DNA of the CDR3: TGCGCCAGCAGCCAAGATCCCAGCGTCTACGAGCAGTACTTC. This codes for CASSQDPSVYEQYF.

Of note for this clone: The same CDR3 can be traced to other DNA sequences in this sample. The V call is TRBV7-3, the J call TRBJ1-1; D is perhaps TRBD1 (5 bases). Germline lookup yields CDR1 SGHTA and CDR2 FQGTGA. V was trimmed by 4 bases and J by 1 base, leaving 7 bases between them. This CDR3 is built from 13 residues. The CDR3 is CASSSDRNTEAFF. The CDR3 region has the DNA TGTGCCAGCAGCTCCGACAGGAACACTGAAGCTTTCTTT. The full variable domain, with the rest looked up from reference TRBV7-3 and TRBJ1-1, is GAGVSQTPSNKVTEKGKYVELRCDPISGHTALYWYRQSLGQGPEFLIYFQGTGAADDSGLPNDRFFAVRPEGSVSTLKIQRTERGDSAVYLCASSSDRNTEAFFGQGTRLTVV.